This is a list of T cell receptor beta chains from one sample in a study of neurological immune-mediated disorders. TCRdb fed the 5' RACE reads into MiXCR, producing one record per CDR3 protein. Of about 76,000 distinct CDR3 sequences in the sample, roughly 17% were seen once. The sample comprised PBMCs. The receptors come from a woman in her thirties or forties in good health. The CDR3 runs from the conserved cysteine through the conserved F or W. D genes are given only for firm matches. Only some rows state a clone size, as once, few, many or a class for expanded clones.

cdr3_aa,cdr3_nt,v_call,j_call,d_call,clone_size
CSVRLHRGSPLHF,TGCAGCGTAAGGCTCCATCGGGGCTCACCCCTCCACTTT,TRBV29-1,TRBJ1-6,-,-
CVSSYSGTGNYGYTF,TGTGTCAGCAGTTACAGCGGGACAGGAAACTATGGCTACACCTTC,TRBV6-5,TRBJ1-2,TRBD1,once
CASSLRGENSGANVLTF,TGCGCCAGCAGCCTCCGGGGGGAGAACTCTGGGGCCAACGTCCTGACTTTC,TRBV5-1,TRBJ2-6,TRBD2,few
CASSLYGSTEAFF,TGTGCCAGCAGCTTATACGGAAGCACTGAAGCTTTCTTT,TRBV7-2,TRBJ1-1,-,many
CAISWDGEANTEAFF,TGTGCCATCAGCTGGGACGGAGAGGCGAACACTGAAGCTTTCTTT,TRBV10-3,TRBJ1-1,-,many
CASSLGANNEQFF,TGTGCCAGCAGCTTAGGGGCAAACAATGAGCAGTTCTTC,TRBV7-2,TRBJ2-1,-,many
CASTRGQTYGYTF,TGCGCCAGCACCCGCGGACAGACCTATGGCTACACCTTC,TRBV5-1,TRBJ1-2,-,many
CASSPSGGNYGYTF,TGTGCCAGCTCACCATCAGGGGGCAACTATGGCTACACCTTC,TRBV18,TRBJ1-2,TRBD1,-
CSARAGMDGSETQYF,TGCAGTGCTAGGGCAGGGATGGATGGAAGTGAGACCCAGTACTTC,TRBV20-1,TRBJ2-5,-,few
CASSPGTSGYRNEQFF,TGTGCCAGCAGCCCCGGGACTAGCGGTTACCGCAATGAGCAGTTCTTC,TRBV12-3/TRBV12-4,TRBJ2-1,TRBD2,few
CSAPKVAGGPTDTQYF,TGCAGTGCCCCTAAGGTAGCGGGGGGGCCCACAGATACGCAGTATTTT,TRBV20-1,TRBJ2-3,TRBD2,many
CAISPLYQETKYF,TGCGCCATCAGCCCTTTGTACCAAGAGACCAAGTACTTC,TRBV5-1,TRBJ2-5,-,-
CASSLGPDYSYEQYF,TGTGCCAGCAGCTTAGGTCCGGACTACTCCTACGAGCAGTACTTC,TRBV7-8,TRBJ2-7,-,many
CASSQGLAHDQANVLTF,TGTGCCAGCAGCCAAGGGCTAGCCCACGATCAGGCCAACGTCCTGACTTTC,TRBV3-1,TRBJ2-6,-,many
CASSQDQGTRGFF,TGCGCCAGCAGCCAAGATCAGGGGACTAGAGGGTTCTTC,TRBV4-1,TRBJ2-1,TRBD2,many
CASSYSSDLPGELFF,TGTGCCAGCAGTTACTCGTCGGACCTCCCCGGGGAGCTGTTTTTT,TRBV6-2/TRBV6-3,TRBJ2-2,-,many
CASSGQWWGSTDTQYF,TGTGCCAGCAGTGGACAATGGTGGGGAAGCACAGATACGCAGTATTTT,TRBV28,TRBJ2-3,-,many
CASSSNLGAHPAFF,TGTGCCAGCAGCTCCAATCTCGGGGCGCACCCAGCTTTCTTT,TRBV11-2,TRBJ1-1,-,few
CASSQDTLKPQHF,TGTGCCAGCAGCCAAGACACACTGAAGCCCCAGCATTTT,TRBV3-1,TRBJ1-5,-,many
CAISTQRTGSNTEAFF,TGTGCCATCAGCACACAGAGAACGGGCTCGAACACTGAAGCTTTCTTT,TRBV10-3,TRBJ1-1,-,many
CASSPGLAYNEQFF,TGCGCCAGCAGCCCGGGACTAGCGTACAATGAGCAGTTCTTC,TRBV4-1,TRBJ2-1,TRBD2,-
CASSLDSSYNEQFF,TGCGCCAGCAGCTTGGACAGCTCCTACAATGAGCAGTTCTTC,TRBV5-1,TRBJ2-1,-,many
CASSYSLSPSTDTQYF,TGTGCCAGCAGTTACTCACTCTCCCCTAGCACAGATACGCAGTATTTT,TRBV6-5,TRBJ2-3,-,many
CASSAGNNQPQHF,TGTGCCAGCAGTGCCGGGAACAATCAGCCCCAGCATTTT,TRBV6-2/TRBV6-3,TRBJ1-5,-,-
CASIRDSDYGYTF,TGTGCCAGCATCCGGGATTCTGACTATGGCTACACCTTC,TRBV6-1,TRBJ1-2,-,many
CASGGTTNTGELFF,TGTGCCAGCGGGGGGACAACGAACACCGGGGAGCTGTTTTTT,TRBV12-3/TRBV12-4,TRBJ2-2,-,many
CASSLVFRGQAVSGANVLTF,TGTGCCAGCAGCTTAGTGTTTCGGGGTCAGGCTGTCTCTGGGGCCAACGTCCTGACTTTC,TRBV7-2,TRBJ2-6,-,-
CSARETSGGTETQYF,TGCAGTGCTAGAGAAACTAGCGGGGGAACTGAGACCCAGTACTTC,TRBV20-1,TRBJ2-5,TRBD2,many
CASSFSTPPTPDEQFF,TGCGCCAGCAGCTTTTCGACGCCTCCAACTCCGGATGAGCAGTTCTTC,TRBV5-1,TRBJ2-1,-,many
CASSWTLGQGGNTEAFF,TGTGCCAGCAGCTGGACCCTAGGACAGGGAGGCAACACTGAAGCTTTCTTT,TRBV5-6,TRBJ1-1,TRBD1,-
CASSLTSGRTGLDYGYTF,TGTGCCAGCAGTCTGACGTCCGGGAGAACCGGTTTAGACTATGGATACACCTTC,TRBV12-3/TRBV12-4,TRBJ1-2,-,-
CASSFTGTSTDTQYF,TGTGCCAGCAGCTTTACCGGGACTAGTACAGATACGCAGTATTTT,TRBV7-2,TRBJ2-3,TRBD2,many
CASTSTGGITEAFF,TGTGCCAGTACCTCGACAGGGGGCATTACTGAAGCTTTCTTT,TRBV19,TRBJ1-1,TRBD1,-
CASSLADRASYNEQFF,TGTGCCAGCAGCTTGGCGGACAGGGCCTCCTACAATGAGCAGTTCTTC,TRBV5-6,TRBJ2-1,TRBD1,-
CASSSGSTDTQYF,TGCGCCAGCAGCAGCGGGTCCACAGATACGCAGTATTTT,TRBV5-1,TRBJ2-3,-,few
CASSLVIQGFSPLHF,TGTGCCAGCAGCTTAGTTATCCAGGGGTTTTCACCCCTCCACTTT,TRBV7-2,TRBJ1-6,-,many
CASSLQGAAFF,TGTGCCAGCAGCTTACAGGGGGCGGCTTTCTTT,TRBV7-8,TRBJ1-1,TRBD1,many